These T cell receptor beta chains were read from a single sample in a study of cytomegalovirus exposure and HLA in healthy donors. Measured with immunoSEQ multiplex PCR; TCRdb has only the in-frame clones, and not every one. The repertoire has 50,000 to 70,000 clones, over 50% of them found once; the top ten carry 2.8%. Sequencing was performed on PBMCs. Receptors originate from a man aged 25 to 40 in good health and CMV-seronegative. Each CDR3 is given with its conserved first and last residue. The D gene is left open where the match is weak. Clone sizes are given selectively: once, few, many, or a class where the clone is expanded.

TRBV29-1,15,TRBJ2-7,TRBD1,-,TGCAGCGTTGGACGGACAGGGACCACCTCCTACGAGCAGTACTTC,CSVGRTGTTSYEQYF
TRBV30,14,TRBJ2-5,-,-,TGTGCCTGGAGTCCTGACAGCCTCGGGGAGACCCAGTACTTC,CAWSPDSLGETQYF
TRBV19,14,TRBJ2-3,TRBD1,-,TGTGCCAGTAGCACAGGGGTTTGGACAGATACGCAGTATTTT,CASSTGVWTDTQYF
TRBV6-5,14,TRBJ2-7,-,-,TGTGCCAGCAGTTACTCTTCAGATCTCTACGAGCAGTACTTC,CASSYSSDLYEQYF
TRBV6-5,13,TRBJ1-3,-,-,TGTGCCAGCACCCAAGAACAAGGAAACACCATATATTTT,CASTQEQGNTIYF
TRBV6-5,15,TRBJ2-3,TRBD2,-,TGTGCCAGCAGCCCCCGGCGGGGGGCCCGGGATACGCAGTATTTT,CASSPRRGARDTQYF
TRBV5-6,15,TRBJ2-7,-,-,TGTGCCAGCAGCCCGCCCCGACAGAGATCCTACGAGCAGTACTTC,CASSPPRQRSYEQYF
TRBV6-5,14,TRBJ1-2,-,few,TGTGCCAGCACCCAGGGAATTACTAACTATGGCTACACCTTC,CASTQGITNYGYTF
TRBV29-1,12,TRBJ2-3,-,-,TGCAGCGTTGAAGAACCCGGAGATACGCAGTATTTT,CSVEEPGDTQYF
TRBV10-3,15,TRBJ2-1,TRBD2,-,TGTGCCACCCGTGGGACTAGCGGGGAAAACAATGAGCAGTTCTTC,CATRGTSGENNEQFF
TRBV4-1,16,TRBJ2-1,-,-,TGCGCCAGCAGCCAAGATCTATCCCTATCAGAGGGTGAGCAGTTCTTC,CASSQDLSLSEGEQFF
TRBV4-1,15,TRBJ1-1,TRBD1,-,TGCGCCAGCAGCCAGACAGGGGTAGGGGACACTGAAGCTTTCTTT,CASSQTGVGDTEAFF
TRBV7-2,14,TRBJ1-2,-,-,TGTGCCAGCAGCTTAGGTGGCAGGGTTTATGGCTACACCTTC,CASSLGGRVYGYTF
TRBV4-1,13,TRBJ2-5,-,few,TGCGCCAGCAGCCAGGTACTCAAAGAGACCCAGTACTTC,CASSQVLKETQYF
TRBV6-5,15,TRBJ1-1,-,-,TGTGCCAGCAGTTCCCGGGGGGGAGGGGAGACTGAAGCTTTCTTT,CASSSRGGGETEAFF
TRBV7-2,13,TRBJ2-7,-,few,TGTGCCAGCAGCCAAACTAGGATCTACGAGCAGTACTTC,CASSQTRIYEQYF
TRBV11-2,16,TRBJ2-1,-,-,TGTGCCAGCAGCCCCCTGAGGGCGGCGTCCTACAATGAGCAGTTCTTC,CASSPLRAASYNEQFF
TRBV6-5,15,TRBJ2-1,-,-,TGTGCCAGCTCTATGGGGGCGGACGCATGGCATGAGCAGTTCTTC,CASSMGADAWHEQFF
TRBV7-8,15,TRBJ1-2,TRBD1,once,TGTGCCAGCAGCTTAGCGGGAGTTAACAGGGGGGGCTACACCTTC,CASSLAGVNRGGYTF
TRBV6-6,13,TRBJ1-5,-,-,TGTGCCAGCATCAGACAGCCAGGCCAGCCCCAGCATTTT,CASIRQPGQPQHF
TRBV7-6,15,TRBJ1-2,TRBD1,once,TGTGCCAGCAGACCCCGCGTACAGGGGCGAGGCGGCTACACCTTC,CASRPRVQGRGGYTF
TRBV5-1,17,TRBJ1-2,TRBD1,-,TGCGCCAGCAGCGAGGGGGACAGGTCGGGACTAGCCTATGGCTACACCTTC,CASSEGDRSGLAYGYTF
TRBV7-2,15,TRBJ2-2,-,-,TGTGCCAGCAGCTTACAGCGGTGGAACACCGGGGAGCTGTTTTTT,CASSLQRWNTGELFF
TRBV12-5,16,TRBJ2-7,TRBD1,-,TGTGCTAGTGGTTTGGGAAAACGGACAGGGTGGGAAGAGCAGTACTTC,CASGLGKRTGWEEQYF
TRBV5-1,12,TRBJ2-7,-,-,TGCGCCAGCAGCCACGACAGCTACGAGCAGTACTTC,CASSHDSYEQYF
TRBV9,14,TRBJ2-1,TRBD1,-,TGTGCCAGCAGCGTAGAGGGGGCCGAAAATGAGCAGTTCTTC,CASSVEGAENEQFF
TRBV7-3,13,TRBJ2-5,-,-,TGTGCCAGCAGTCCGGCAGGGGAAAAGACCCAGTACTTC,CASSPAGEKTQYF
TRBV6-5,14,TRBJ2-7,-,few,TGTGCCAGCAGTCTCCAACAGGGAACCTACGAGCAGTACTTC,CASSLQQGTYEQYF
TRBV6-5,15,TRBJ2-7,-,-,TGTGCCAGCAGTTACTCTGACAGGTTGGGCTACGAGCAGTACTTC,CASSYSDRLGYEQYF
TRBV4-2,18,TRBJ2-3,TRBD2,once,TGTGCCAGCAGCCGAGTTGGTCCGGCTAGCGGGGGGTCAGATACGCAGTATTTT,CASSRVGPASGGSDTQYF
TRBV6-1,14,TRBJ1-5,-,few,TGTGCCAGCAACAGGTTTTATAGCAATCAGCCCCAGCATTTT,CASNRFYSNQPQHF
TRBV6-5,14,TRBJ1-2,TRBD1,-,TGTGCCAGCAGCCAAACCGGGACAGCCTATGGCTACACCTTC,CASSQTGTAYGYTF
TRBV30,14,TRBJ1-2,TRBD1,-,TGTGCCTGGAGTGCCGCAGGGACAGCTGGGGGCTACACCTTC,CAWSAAGTAGGYTF
TRBV18,13,TRBJ2-5,TRBD2,-,TGTGCCAGCTCACCCGGGGGGATGGAGACCCAGTACTTC,CASSPGGMETQYF
TRBV6-4,16,TRBJ2-3,TRBD2,medium-sized,TGTGCCAGCAGTGAGACTAGCGGGGGGGCCACAGATACGCAGTATTTT,CASSETSGGATDTQYF
TRBV13,13,TRBJ2-1,-,-,TGTGCCAGCAGCTTAAATCCCCAGGGGCCCCAGTTCTTC,CASSLNPQGPQFF
TRBV7-3,13,TRBJ1-1,TRBD1,-,TGTGCCAGCTCCGGGACAGTGAACACTGAAGCTTTCTTT,CASSGTVNTEAFF
TRBV6-5,15,TRBJ1-2,-,few,TGTGCCAGCAGTTACTCTCCAACAGGGAACTATGGCTACACCTTC,CASSYSPTGNYGYTF
TRBV10-3,14,TRBJ2-7,-,-,TGTGCCATCAGTACAGGACTATCATCCTACGAGCAGTACTTC,CAISTGLSSYEQYF
TRBV15,18,TRBJ1-5,TRBD1,few,TGTGCCACCAGCAGCGCAGCCTCGACAGGGGGTTCGTTTCAGCCCCAGCATTTT,CATSSAASTGGSFQPQHF
TRBV5-4,15,TRBJ2-5,TRBD2,-,TGTGCCAGCAGCAAGCCAGGGACTAGGCTAGAGACCCAGTACTTC,CASSKPGTRLETQYF
TRBV11-2,14,TRBJ2-2,-,-,TGTGCCAGCAGCCCTAACGTCGGGGTTGGGGAGCTGTTTTTT,CASSPNVGVGELFF
TRBV11-2,14,TRBJ1-2,TRBD1,-,TGTGCCAGCAGCTATGGACAGGGAGTCTATGGCTACACCTTC,CASSYGQGVYGYTF
TRBV15,15,TRBJ1-2,-,-,TGTGCCACCAGCAGAGATCGAACGGGATCGTATGGCTACACCTTC,CATSRDRTGSYGYTF
TRBV1,15,TRBJ2-5,-,-,TGCACCAGCAGCCAAAAGGGACTAGCGGCGGAGACCCAGTACTTC,CTSSQKGLAAETQYF
TRBV6-5,13,TRBJ1-2,-,-,TGTGCCAGCAGTTATAACAGCTACTATGGCTACACCTTC,CASSYNSYYGYTF
TRBV19,14,TRBJ1-1,TRBD1,-,TGTGCCAGTAGTAAGCGGACAGGGTACACTGAAGCTTTCTTT,CASSKRTGYTEAFF
TRBV10-3,14,TRBJ1-1,-,few,TGTGCCATCAGTTGGGCAGGGAAGGACACTGAAGCTTTCTTT,CAISWAGKDTEAFF
TRBV6-6,15,TRBJ1-5,-,-,TGTGCCAGCAGTGACGGGGGGAGCGGCAATCAGCCCCAGCATTTT,CASSDGGSGNQPQHF
TRBV28,15,TRBJ1-5,-,-,TGTGCCAGCAGTTTAGCTCAGTATAGCAATCAGCCCCAGCATTTT,CASSLAQYSNQPQHF
TRBV5-1,14,TRBJ1-6,TRBD1,-,TGCGCCAGCAGCTTGGGACAGGGTAGGGCGCCCCTCCACTTT,CASSLGQGRAPLHF
TRBV6-4,14,TRBJ2-7,-,-,TGTGCCAGCACTGACCTCGGGGAGGACCACGAGCAGTACTTC,CASTDLGEDHEQYF
TRBV11-2,18,TRBJ2-2,TRBD2,-,TGTGCCAGCAGCCATCCCCGGTCTAGCGGGCATAACACCGGGGAGCTGTTTTTT,CASSHPRSSGHNTGELFF